What follows are 3 T cell receptor beta chains derived from one specimen sequenced in a study of blood T cells in healthy people across ages. Using a J-beta primer mix together with a sample-barcoded 5' primer, a second PCR was run for roughly 6 to 11 cycles. TCRdb re-derived calls from the 5' RACE reads in MiXCR, one entry per CDR3 protein. The table has about 1.5 million distinct CDR3 sequences, under 55% seen once. The specimen sequenced was blood. The source of these receptors is a woman between 18 and 29 years old in good health.

This sequence joins TRBV12-3 or TRBV12-4 and TRBJ2-1, with 8 bases lining up with TRBD1. The V gene end was trimmed by 4 bases and the J gene end by 3 bases; junction bases not matched to a gene: 5. CDR3 length equals 15 residues. The CDR3 loop reads CASSSDRGNYNEQFF. The CDR3 DNA reads as TGTGCCAGCAGTTCTGACAGGGGAAACTACAATGAGCAGTTCTTC.

This clonotype was seen only a few times. V and J are TRBV27 and TRBJ1-1; D gene uncertain. This CDR3 comprises 14 residues. Trimming pared 8 bases from V and 1 base from J, leaving 14 bases between. CDR1 and CDR2 (germline): MNHEY, SMNVEV (reference sequence). CDR3 coding DNA: TGTGCCAGCTGCCCCGGCAATCCGAACACTGAAGCTTTCTTT. It codes for CASCPGNPNTEAFF.

This clonotype was seen a few times. V gene TRBV20-1 combines with J gene TRBJ1-1; TRBD1 is a possible D gene (5 bases). The CDR3 length is 15 residues. Germline CDR1 is DFQATT and CDR2 is SNEGSKA (reference sequence). V was trimmed by 1 base and J by 4 bases, leaving 16 bases between them. The CDR3 is CSARAEGRGSTEAFF. The CDR3 DNA is TGCAGTGCTAGAGCGGAGGGGCGGGGGAGCACTGAAGCTTTCTTT.